This T cell receptor beta chain was sequenced for a study of blood T cell repertoires in COVID-19. Note on this clone: The sample has other DNA sequences that encode this CDR3 too.

Germline V gives CDR1 SNHLY, CDR2 FYNNEI. V shed 5 bases, J shed 2 bases, and the junction held 4 bases outside the gene matches. This CDR3 comprises 14 residues. Measured with immunoSEQ multiplex PCR; TCRdb has only the in-frame clones, and not every one. Among 100,000 to 120,000 clones listed, over 70% were seen once. This receptor was taken from a man in his fifties with acute or convalescent COVID-19. The chain has TRBV2 and TRBJ2-3, with TRBD1 matching 7 bases. The specimen was peripheral blood. CDR3 DNA sequence: TGTGCCAGCAGTCTACAGGGGACCACAGATACGCAGTATTTT. Its translation is CASSLQGTTDTQYF.